The entry that follows covers one T cell receptor beta chain sequence. Its antigen is not identified. This sample was included in a study of CXCR3-negative and CXCR3-positive naive CD8 T cells. The CDR3 has 11 residues. Findings and limits, study-wide: Greater hydrophobicity was found in TRB CDR3s of CXCR3-positive naive cells than of CXCR3-negative naive cells.

All TRB cDNA libraries came from 5' RACE performed with UMI labels. TCRdb reprocessed the 5' RACE reads, keeping one entry per CDR3 protein, no DNA. The table lists 65,000 to 90,000 distinct CDR3 sequences, with around 0.62% in the top ten. All CD8+ T cell subsets were sorted in triplicate at some 300,000 cells each. The rearrangement joins TRBV12-3 or TRBV12-4 to TRBJ2-7; the TCRdb D gene call, TRBD1, has no DNA to confirm it. The material sequenced was naive CXCR3+ CD8+ T cells from blood. Described subset: CD45RO-CCR7+CD27+CD95- naive CD8+ T cells expressing CXCR3 (TNR3+). The TCR sequence derives from a human donor in good health. Some clones in this sample may be carry-over from other donors' samples. The CDR3 sequence: CASIPGGEQYF.